Sequencing of this T cell receptor (beta chain) was carried out in a study of T cells in Graves' hyperthyroidism and ophthalmopathy. Note on this clonotype: Its antigen remains unidentified. Germline and junction disagree at one end, which may indicate a read error.

TCR beta CDR3 regions were amplified from RNA transcripts. The HTBI primer set was used in a first-round RT-PCR of the TCR CDR3. Each CDR3 protein is one row after TCRdb ran MiXCR on the multiplex PCR reads. The table shows hundreds of thousands of distinct CDR3 sequences, with 35% to 45% occurring only once. Uncontrolled infections, other autoimmune diseases, pregnancy or lactation led to exclusion of patients. Extraction of PBMCs used roughly 10 ml of fresh peripheral blood. Study-wide results and limits: Onset of ophthalmopathy came a median around 6.2 months after the model predicted it. Among clonotypes expanded in thyroid above 0.001, most were also found in blood.

This sequence originates from a man younger than 30 with Graves' hyperthyroidism. Sequences were obtained from blood.

The chain's CDR3 is CSGTQGTAGTNVLTF. The CDR3 bases are TGCAGTGGGACACAGGGTACCGCTGGGACCAACGTCCTGACTTTC. The genes are TRBV20-1 and TRBJ2-6, with D perhaps matching TRBD1 (6 bases). Germline CDR1 reads DFQATT; CDR2 reads SNEGSKA (reference sequence). The CDR3 loop spans 15 amino acids.